This T cell receptor beta chain originates from a study of T-cell memory formation after mild COVID-19. Study outcomes and limitations: Whereas later expanders leaned CD4+, clones contracting day 15 to 85 showed a balanced CD4/CD8 makeup. Some clones that responded turned up in pre-infection memory, which suggests that cross-reactive memory joined in.

TCRdb analysed the 5' RACE reads with MiXCR anew, one entry per CDR3 protein. The top ten clones hold around 14% of a sample with 25,000 to 35,000 distinct CDR3 sequences, around 7.2% of them seen once. The CDR3 consists of 14 residues. Trimming removed 3 bases from V and 9 bases from J, with 16 bases in between. Germline CDR1 and CDR2: SGHRS and YFSETQ. This clonotype was counted ten times or more. What it binds is unknown. This chain links TRBV5-1 with TRBJ1-3; perhaps TRBD1 as D (5 bases). The sample comprised PBMCs or a T cell subset sorted from them (not recorded which). The source of this sequence is an adult woman who had mild COVID-19 (a few samples of this study predate the infection). Cell type and time point are not known. The CDR3 loop is CASSYRAKGATIYF. In DNA, the CDR3 is TGCGCCAGCAGCTACCGGGCCAAAGGGGCCACCATATATTTT.